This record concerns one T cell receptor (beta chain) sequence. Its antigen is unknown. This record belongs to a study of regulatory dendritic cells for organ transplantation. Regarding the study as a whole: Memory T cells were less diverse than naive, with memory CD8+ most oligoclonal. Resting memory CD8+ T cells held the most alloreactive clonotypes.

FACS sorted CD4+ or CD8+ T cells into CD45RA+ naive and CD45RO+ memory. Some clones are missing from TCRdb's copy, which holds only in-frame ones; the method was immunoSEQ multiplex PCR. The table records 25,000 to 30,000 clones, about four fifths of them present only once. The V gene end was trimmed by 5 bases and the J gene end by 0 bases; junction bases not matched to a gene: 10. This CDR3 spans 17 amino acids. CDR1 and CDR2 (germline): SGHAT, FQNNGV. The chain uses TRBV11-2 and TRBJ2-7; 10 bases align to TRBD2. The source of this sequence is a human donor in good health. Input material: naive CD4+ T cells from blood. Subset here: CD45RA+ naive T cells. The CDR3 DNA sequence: TGTGCCAGCAGCCCGTCTAGCGGGGGAATTTTCTCCTACGAGCAGTACTTC. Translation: CASSPSSGGIFSYEQYF.